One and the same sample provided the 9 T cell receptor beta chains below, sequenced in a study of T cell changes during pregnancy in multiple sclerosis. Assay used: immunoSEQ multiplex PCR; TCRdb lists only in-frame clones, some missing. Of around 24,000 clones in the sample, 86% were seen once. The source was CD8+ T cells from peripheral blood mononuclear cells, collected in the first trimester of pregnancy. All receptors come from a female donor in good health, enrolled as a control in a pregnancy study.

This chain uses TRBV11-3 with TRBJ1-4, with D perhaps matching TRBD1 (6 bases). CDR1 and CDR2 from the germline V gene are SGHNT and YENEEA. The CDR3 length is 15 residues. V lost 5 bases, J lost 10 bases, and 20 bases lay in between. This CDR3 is CASSPEGRGWRKLFF. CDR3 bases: TGTGCCAGCAGCCCCGAGGGCAGGGGATGGAGAAAACTGTTTTTT.

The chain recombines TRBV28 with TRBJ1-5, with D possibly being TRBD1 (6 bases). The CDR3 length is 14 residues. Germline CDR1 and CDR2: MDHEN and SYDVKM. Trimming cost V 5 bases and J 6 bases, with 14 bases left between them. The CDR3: CASSRQGSGQPQHF. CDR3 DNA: TGTGCCAGCAGTCGCCAGGGGTCGGGTCAGCCCCAGCATTTT.

The CDR3 loop is CASSRGQDPYNSPLHF. In nucleotides, the CDR3 is TGTGCCAGTAGTAGGGGACAGGACCCCTATAATTCACCCCTCCACTTT. The chain employs TRBV19 and TRBJ1-6, with 8 bases aligning to TRBD1. Looked up from germline, CDR1 is LNHDA and CDR2 is SQIVND (reference sequence). Losses at the gene ends were 4 bases for V and 2 bases for J; bases not matched to a gene: 4. The CDR3 has 16 amino acids.

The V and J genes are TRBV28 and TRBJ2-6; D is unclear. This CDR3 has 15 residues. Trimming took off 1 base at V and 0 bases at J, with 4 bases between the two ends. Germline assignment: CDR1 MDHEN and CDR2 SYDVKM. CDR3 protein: CASSLYSSGANVLTF. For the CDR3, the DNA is TGTGCCAGCAGTTTATACAGCTCTGGGGCCAACGTCCTGACTTTC.

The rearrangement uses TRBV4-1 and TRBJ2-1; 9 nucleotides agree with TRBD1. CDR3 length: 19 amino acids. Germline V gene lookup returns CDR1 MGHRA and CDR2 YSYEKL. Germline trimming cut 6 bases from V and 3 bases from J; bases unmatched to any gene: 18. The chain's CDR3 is CASRHLPGQGPGRYNEQFF. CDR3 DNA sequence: TGCGCCAGCAGACACCTTCCGGGACAGGGACCAGGGCGCTACAATGAGCAGTTCTTC.

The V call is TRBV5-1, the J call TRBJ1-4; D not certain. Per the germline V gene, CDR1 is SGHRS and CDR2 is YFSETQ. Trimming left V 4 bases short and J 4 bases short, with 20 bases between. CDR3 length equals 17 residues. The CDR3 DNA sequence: TGCGCCAGCAGCATCGGACGGTCAACCGGGATTAATGAAAAACTGTTTTTT. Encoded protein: CASSIGRSTGINEKLFF.

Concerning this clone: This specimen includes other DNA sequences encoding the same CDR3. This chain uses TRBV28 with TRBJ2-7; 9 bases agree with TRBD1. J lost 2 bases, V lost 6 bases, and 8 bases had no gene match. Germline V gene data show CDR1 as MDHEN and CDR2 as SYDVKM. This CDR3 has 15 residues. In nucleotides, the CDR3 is TGTGCCAGCAGCTACGGACAGGGGAGTACCTACGAGCAGTACTTC. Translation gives CASSYGQGSTYEQYF.

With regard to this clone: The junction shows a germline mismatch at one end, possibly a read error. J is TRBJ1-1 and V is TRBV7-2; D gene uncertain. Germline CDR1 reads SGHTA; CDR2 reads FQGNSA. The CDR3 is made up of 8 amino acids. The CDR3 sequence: CASSPGSF. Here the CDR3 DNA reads TGTGCCAGCAGCCCCGGGTCGTTT.

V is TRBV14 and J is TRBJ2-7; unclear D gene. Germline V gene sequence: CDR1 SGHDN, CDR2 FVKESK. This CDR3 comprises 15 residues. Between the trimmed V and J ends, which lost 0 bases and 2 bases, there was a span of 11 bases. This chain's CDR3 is CASSQESARAYEQYF. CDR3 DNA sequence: TGTGCCAGCAGCCAAGAATCGGCACGGGCCTACGAGCAGTACTTC.